Below, 9 T cell receptor beta chains from the same sample are listed, as sequenced in a study of T cell responses to AZD1222 COVID-19 vaccine. TCRdb's copy holds only in-frame clones and misses some; the assay was immunoSEQ multiplex PCR. The data show 120,000 or so clones, over 70% seen once. The sequencing used peripheral blood, collected on day 0 of AZD1222 vaccination. These TCRs come from an adult in good health.

This clone was detected only once. This chain joins TRBV5-1 and TRBJ2-1; the D is unclear. CDR1 SGHRS and CDR2 YFSETQ come from the germline V gene. The CDR3 sequence is 15 residues long. Trimming removed 4 bases at V and 7 bases at J, with 18 bases between. The CDR3, as DNA: TGCGCCAGCAGCCCCATGGCTCCAGGCCAAAATGAGCAGTTCTTC. The encoded protein is CASSPMAPGQNEQFF.

This chain links TRBV30 with TRBJ1-3; D not certain. V was trimmed by 0 bases and J by 4 bases, leaving 4 bases between them. Germline assignment: CDR1 GTSNPN and CDR2 SVGIG (reference sequence). The CDR3 runs 12 residues. Written as DNA, the CDR3 is TGTGCCTGGAGTGTACAGGGAAACACCATATATTTT. Its translation is CAWSVQGNTIYF.

V gene TRBV29-1 combines with J gene TRBJ2-7, with D maybe TRBD1 (5 bases). CDR1 is SQVTM and CDR2 is ANQGSEA in the germline V gene. The CDR3 covers 14 residues. V lost 0 bases to trimming and J lost 0 bases, with 9 bases between them. CDR3 amino acids: CSVEDQRGSYEQYF. The DNA of the CDR3 is TGCAGCGTTGAAGATCAAAGGGGCTCCTACGAGCAGTACTTC.

The CDR3 DNA reads as TGCGCCAGCAGCTTGCAGGCTTTGAACACTGAAGCTTTCTTT. The encoded protein is CASSLQALNTEAFF. The rearrangement uses TRBV5-1 and TRBJ1-1; no firm D call. The CDR3 consists of 14 residues. V was trimmed by 1 base and J by 0 bases, leaving 7 bases between them. Germline loops: CDR1 SGHRS, CDR2 YFSETQ.

This chain uses TRBV29-1 with TRBJ2-3; maybe TRBD1 (6 bases). This CDR3 comprises 15 residues. Trimming removed 5 bases at V and 0 bases at J, with 15 bases between. Germline CDR1 and CDR2: SQVTM and ANQGSEA. Here the CDR3 reads CSVKRGISSTDTQYF. The DNA of the CDR3 is TGCAGCGTTAAAAGGGGGATCTCTAGCACAGATACGCAGTATTTT.

The genes are TRBV27 and TRBJ2-7, with 9 nucleotides matching TRBD2. The V gene's germline CDR1 is MNHEY and CDR2 SMNVEV (reference sequence). V lost 2 bases to trimming and J lost 4 bases; unmatched junction nucleotides: 9. The length of the CDR3 is 16 residues. CDR3 sequence: CASSLIGSGGVYEQYF. CDR3 sequence (DNA): TGTGCCAGCAGTTTAATCGGTAGCGGGGGAGTATACGAGCAGTACTTC.

The chain combines TRBV6-5 with TRBJ1-1; D unresolved. Germline assignment: CDR1 MNHEY and CDR2 SVGAGI. The CDR3 is 14 amino acids. Trimming stripped 2 bases from V and 4 bases from J, with 11 bases between. CDR3 in amino acids: CASSYNPGSTEAFF. The CDR3, as DNA: TGTGCCAGCAGTTACAACCCCGGTAGCACTGAAGCTTTCTTT.

J is TRBJ2-1 and V is TRBV11-2, with 9 bases aligning to TRBD2. After removal of 0 bases from V and 0 bases from J, the junction contained 9 bases not matched to a gene. This CDR3 is 19 amino acids long. The germline V gene has CDR1 SGHAT and CDR2 FQNNGV. The CDR3 loop reads CASSLDSSGGLSSYNEQFF. The CDR3 DNA sequence: TGTGCCAGCAGCTTAGACAGTAGCGGGGGCCTTAGCTCCTACAATGAGCAGTTCTTC. Supplemented by reference TRBV11-2 and TRBJ2-1, the full variable domain reads EAGVAQSPRYKIIEKRQSVAFWCNPISGHATLYWYQQILGQGPKLLIQFQNNGVVDDSQLPKDRFSAERLKGVDSTLKIQPAKLEDSAVYLCASSLDSSGGLSSYNEQFFGPGTRLTVL.

The rearrangement uses TRBV5-4 and TRBJ1-3, with D hard to call. In germline, CDR1 is SGHNT, CDR2 YYREEE (reference sequence). V was clipped by 3 bases and J by 2 bases, with 12 bases between them. This CDR3 is 15 amino acids long. The CDR3 protein is CASSYGQTTGNTIYF. As DNA, the CDR3 is TGTGCCAGCAGCTACGGGCAGACGACTGGAAACACCATATATTTT.